This T cell receptor (beta chain) was found in a study of T cell repertoires in cytomegalovirus infection (dated by TCRdb to the late 2010s). In terms of the full investigation: Recently identified HLA-C-restricted CMV epitopes, whose presentation resists viral immunomodulation, were targeted by peptide stimulations together with well-studied HLA-B-restricted epitopes. Because public TCR beta signatures pointed to carriage of CMV infection together with the matching HLA type, the HLA type of each donor mattered for the analysis.

The reads were generated on an Illumina HiSeq 1500. The public reads were run again by TCRdb, first through fastp at Q25 and then through MiXCR, and only productive beta chains were kept. Each CDR3 protein appears once, grouped with its most common genes and DNA. Across this sample there are about 920,000 distinct CDR3 sequences, with roughly a third seen only once. The ten largest account for about an eighth of the sample. The treatment or condition label, as the study defines it: in vitro stimulation with specific CMV peptide epitopes to enrich CMV-specific T cells. The germline V gene specifies SGHTA as CDR1 and FQGNSA as CDR2. The CDR3, cysteine through phenylalanine, is 16 amino acids long. Here the CDR3 DNA is all that survives: 48 bases in frame from base 1. Trimming at the junction amounts to 0 bases on V and 2 bases on J, and the germline ends lie 12 bases apart. This clonotype was seen repeatedly, ten times or more. The antigen this receptor binds is unknown. No much larger clone exists at a distance of one base, and base qualities are not known.

What the work shows at the level of the full study, not this receptor alone: Cumulative frequency of public TCR beta family members discriminated carriers of CMV infection plus the relevant HLA type in this cohort and an independent approximately 340-donor cohort. The ex vivo response was dominated by HLA-C-restricted CMV-specific TCR beta clonotypes, which also provided the single most frequent clonotype in two of eight donors.

The sequence was obtained from a human donor in good health (CMV status not recorded). Some clones in this sample may be carry-over from other donors' samples. The chain links TRBV7-2 with TRBJ2-3, with TRBD2 tentatively as D gene (5 bases match). The source was cultured CD8+ T cells from PBMCs, collected from culture after CMV antigen stimulation. This receptor carries the CDR3 CASSLARSGITDTQYF. The DNA sequence is TGTGCCAGCAGCTTAGCCCGGTCGGGGATCACAGATACGCAGTATTTT.